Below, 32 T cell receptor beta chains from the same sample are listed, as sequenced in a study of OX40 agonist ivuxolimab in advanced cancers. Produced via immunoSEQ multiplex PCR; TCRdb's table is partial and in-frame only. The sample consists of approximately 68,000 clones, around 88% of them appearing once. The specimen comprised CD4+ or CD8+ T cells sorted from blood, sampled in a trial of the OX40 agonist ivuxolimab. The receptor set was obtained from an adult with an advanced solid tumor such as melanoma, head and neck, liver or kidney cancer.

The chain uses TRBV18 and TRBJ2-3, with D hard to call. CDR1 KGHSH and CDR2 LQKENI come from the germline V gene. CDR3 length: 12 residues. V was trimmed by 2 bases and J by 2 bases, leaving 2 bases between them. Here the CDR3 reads CASSPATDTQYF. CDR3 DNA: TGTGCCAGCTCACCAGCCACAGATACGCAGTATTTT.

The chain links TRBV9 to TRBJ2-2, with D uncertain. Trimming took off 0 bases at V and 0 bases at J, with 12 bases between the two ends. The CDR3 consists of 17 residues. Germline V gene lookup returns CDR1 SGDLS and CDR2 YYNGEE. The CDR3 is CASSVVGQFANTGELFF. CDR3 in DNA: TGTGCCAGCAGCGTAGTAGGTCAGTTCGCGAACACCGGGGAGCTGTTTTTT.

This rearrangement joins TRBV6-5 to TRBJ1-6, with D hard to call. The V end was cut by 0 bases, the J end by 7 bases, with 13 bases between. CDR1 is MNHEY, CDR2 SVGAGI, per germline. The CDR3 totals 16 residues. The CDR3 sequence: CASSYSGPNGNSPLHF. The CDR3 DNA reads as TGTGCCAGCAGTTACTCCGGGCCCAATGGGAATTCACCCCTCCACTTT.

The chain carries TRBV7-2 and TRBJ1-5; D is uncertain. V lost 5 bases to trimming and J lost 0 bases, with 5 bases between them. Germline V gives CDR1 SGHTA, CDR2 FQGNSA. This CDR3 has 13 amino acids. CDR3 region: CASSLDSNQPQHF. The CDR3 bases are TGTGCCAGCAGCCTAGATAGCAATCAGCCCCAGCATTTT.

CDR3 region: CASSLGTSTSGELFF. CDR3 DNA: TGTGCCAGCAGCCTCGGGACTAGCACATCCGGGGAGCTGTTTTTT. The chain combines TRBV7-8 with TRBJ2-2; 9 nucleotides match TRBD2. The CDR3 runs 15 residues. V trimming: 5 bases; J trimming: 6 bases; junction bases outside the gene matches: 7. CDR1 SGHVS and CDR2 FQNEAQ come from the germline V gene.

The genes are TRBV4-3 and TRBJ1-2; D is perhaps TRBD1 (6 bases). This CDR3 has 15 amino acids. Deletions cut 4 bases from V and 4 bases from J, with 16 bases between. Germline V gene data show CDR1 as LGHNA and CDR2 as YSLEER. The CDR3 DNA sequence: TGCGCCAGCAGCCCTCAACGGACAGCTCGCTATGGCTACACCTTC. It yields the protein CASSPQRTARYGYTF.

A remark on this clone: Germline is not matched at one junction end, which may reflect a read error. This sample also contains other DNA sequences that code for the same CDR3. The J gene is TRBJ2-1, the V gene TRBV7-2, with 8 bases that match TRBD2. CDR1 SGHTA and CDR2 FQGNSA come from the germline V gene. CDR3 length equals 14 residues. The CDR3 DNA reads TGTGCCAGCAGCCAGCGGGAGAGCTACAATGAACAGTTCTTC. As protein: CASSQRESYNEQFF. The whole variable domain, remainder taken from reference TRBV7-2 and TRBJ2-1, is GAGVSQSPSNKVTEKGKDVELRCDPISGHTALYWYRQSLGQGLEFLIYFQGNSAPDKSGLPSDRFSAERTGGSVSTLTIQRTQQEDSAVYLCASSQRESYNEQFFGPGTRLTVL.

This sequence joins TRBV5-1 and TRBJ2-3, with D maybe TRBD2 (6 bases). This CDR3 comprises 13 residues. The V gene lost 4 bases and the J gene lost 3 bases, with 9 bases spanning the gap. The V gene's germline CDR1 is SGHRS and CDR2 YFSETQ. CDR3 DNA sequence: TGCGCCAGCAGCCGGGGGACTACAGATACGCAGTATTTT. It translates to CASSRGTTDTQYF.

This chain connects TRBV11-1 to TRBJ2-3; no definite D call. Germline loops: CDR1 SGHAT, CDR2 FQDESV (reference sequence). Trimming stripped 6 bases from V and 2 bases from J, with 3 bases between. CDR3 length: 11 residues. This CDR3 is CASRNTDTQYF. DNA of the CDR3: TGTGCCAGCAGGAACACAGATACGCAGTATTTT.

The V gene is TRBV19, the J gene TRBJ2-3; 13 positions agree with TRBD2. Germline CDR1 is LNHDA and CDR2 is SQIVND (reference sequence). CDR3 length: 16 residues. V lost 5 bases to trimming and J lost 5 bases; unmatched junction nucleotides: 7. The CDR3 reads CASSVRTSGSRDTQYF. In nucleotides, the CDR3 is TGTGCCAGTAGTGTACGGACTAGCGGGAGTCGAGATACGCAGTATTTT.

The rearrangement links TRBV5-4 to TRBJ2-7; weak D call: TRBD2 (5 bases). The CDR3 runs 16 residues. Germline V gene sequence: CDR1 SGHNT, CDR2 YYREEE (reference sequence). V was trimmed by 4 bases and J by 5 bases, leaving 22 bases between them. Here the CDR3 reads CASSQEYIGQRHEQYF. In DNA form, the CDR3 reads TGTGCCAGCAGCCAAGAGTATATAGGGCAGCGGCACGAGCAGTACTTC.

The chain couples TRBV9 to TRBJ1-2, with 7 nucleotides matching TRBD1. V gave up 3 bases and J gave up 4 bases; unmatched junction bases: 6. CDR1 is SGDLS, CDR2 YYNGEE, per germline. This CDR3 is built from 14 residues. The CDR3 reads CASSAGTEGYGYTF. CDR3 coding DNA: TGTGCCAGCAGCGCTGGGACAGAGGGCTATGGCTACACCTTC. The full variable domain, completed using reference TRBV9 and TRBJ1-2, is DSGVTQTPKHLITATGQRVTLRCSPRSGDLSVYWYQQSLDQGLQFLIQYYNGEERAKGNILERFSAQQFPDLHSELNLSSLELGDSALYFCASSAGTEGYGYTFGSGTRLTVV.

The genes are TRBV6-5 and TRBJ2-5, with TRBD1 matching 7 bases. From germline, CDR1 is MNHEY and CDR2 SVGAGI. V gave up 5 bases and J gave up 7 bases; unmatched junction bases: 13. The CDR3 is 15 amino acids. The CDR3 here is CASSKRQGLDGTQYF. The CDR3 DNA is TGTGCCAGCAGTAAGCGACAGGGCTTGGATGGGACCCAGTACTTC.

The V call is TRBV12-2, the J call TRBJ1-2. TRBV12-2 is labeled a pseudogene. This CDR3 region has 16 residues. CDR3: CASRLPHPGFNYGYTF. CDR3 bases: TGTGCAAGTCGCTTACCGCACCCGGGATTTAACTATGGCTACACCTTC.

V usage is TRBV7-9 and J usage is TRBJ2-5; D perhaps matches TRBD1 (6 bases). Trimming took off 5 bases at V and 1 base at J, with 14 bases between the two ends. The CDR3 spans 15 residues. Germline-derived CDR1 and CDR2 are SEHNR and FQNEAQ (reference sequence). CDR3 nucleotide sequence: TGTGCCAGCAGCCTCCGGACAGACTCCCAAGAGACCCAGTACTTC. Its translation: CASSLRTDSQETQYF.

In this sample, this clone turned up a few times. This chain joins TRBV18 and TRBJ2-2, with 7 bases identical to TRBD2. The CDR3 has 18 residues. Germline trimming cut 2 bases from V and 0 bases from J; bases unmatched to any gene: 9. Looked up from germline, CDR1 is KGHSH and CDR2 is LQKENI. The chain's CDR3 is CASSPVSSGGSNTGELFF. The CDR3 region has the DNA TGTGCCAGCTCACCAGTATCTAGCGGAGGCTCGAACACCGGGGAGCTGTTTTTT.

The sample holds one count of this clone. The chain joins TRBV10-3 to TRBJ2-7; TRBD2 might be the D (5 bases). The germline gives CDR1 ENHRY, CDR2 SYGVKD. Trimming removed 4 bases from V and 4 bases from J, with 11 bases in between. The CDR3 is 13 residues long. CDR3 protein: CAISGGGTYEQYF. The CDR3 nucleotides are TGTGCCATCAGTGGTGGAGGCACTTACGAGCAGTACTTC.

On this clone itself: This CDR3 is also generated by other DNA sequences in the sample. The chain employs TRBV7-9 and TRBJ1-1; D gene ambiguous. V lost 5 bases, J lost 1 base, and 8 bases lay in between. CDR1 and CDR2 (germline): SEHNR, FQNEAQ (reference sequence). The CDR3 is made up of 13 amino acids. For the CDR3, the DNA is TGTGCCAGCAGCCGAACCGGGAACACTGAAGCTTTCTTT. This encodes CASSRTGNTEAFF. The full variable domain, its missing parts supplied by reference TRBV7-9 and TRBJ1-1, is DTGVSQNPRHKITKRGQNVTFRCDPISEHNRLYWYRQTLGQGPEFLTYFQNEAQLEKSRLLSDRFSAERPKGSFSTLEIQRTEQGDSAMYLCASSRTGNTEAFFGQGTRLTVV.

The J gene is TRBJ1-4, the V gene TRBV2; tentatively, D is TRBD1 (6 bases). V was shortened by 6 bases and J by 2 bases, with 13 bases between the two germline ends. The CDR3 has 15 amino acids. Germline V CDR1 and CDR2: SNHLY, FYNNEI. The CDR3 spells CASRKEGVTNEKLFF. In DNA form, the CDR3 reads TGTGCCAGCAGGAAAGAGGGGGTGACTAATGAAAAACTGTTTTTT. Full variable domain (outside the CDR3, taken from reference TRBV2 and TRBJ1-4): EPEVTQTPSHQVTQMGQEVILRCVPISNHLYFYWYRQILGQKVEFLVSFYNNEISEKSEIFDDQFSVERPDGSNFTLKIRSTKLEDSAMYFCASRKEGVTNEKLFFGSGTQLSVL.

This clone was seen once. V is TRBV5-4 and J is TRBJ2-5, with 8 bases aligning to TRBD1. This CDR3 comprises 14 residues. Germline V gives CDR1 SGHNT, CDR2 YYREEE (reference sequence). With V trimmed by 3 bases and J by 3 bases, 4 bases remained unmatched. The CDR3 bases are TGTGCCAGCAGCTCTAGGACAGGGAAAGAGACCCAGTACTTC. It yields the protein CASSSRTGKETQYF.

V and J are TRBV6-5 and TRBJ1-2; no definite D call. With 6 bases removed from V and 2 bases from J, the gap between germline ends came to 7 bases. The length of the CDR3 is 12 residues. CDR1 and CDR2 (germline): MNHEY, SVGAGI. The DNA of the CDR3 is TGTGCCAGCAGCCGTTTCAACTATGGCTACACCTTC. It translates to CASSRFNYGYTF.

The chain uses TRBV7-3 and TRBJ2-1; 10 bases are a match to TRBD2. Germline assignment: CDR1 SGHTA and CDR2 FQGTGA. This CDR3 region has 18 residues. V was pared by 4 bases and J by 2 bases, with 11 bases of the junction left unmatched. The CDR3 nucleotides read TGTGCCAGCAGCTCCGGGGTAGGGCTAGCGGGAGCCTACAATGAGCAGTTCTTC. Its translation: CASSSGVGLAGAYNEQFF. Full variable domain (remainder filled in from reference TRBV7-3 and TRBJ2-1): GAGVSQTPSNKVTEKGKYVELRCDPISGHTALYWYRQSLGQGPEFLIYFQGTGAADDSGLPNDRFFAVRPEGSVSTLKIQRTERGDSAVYLCASSSGVGLAGAYNEQFFGPGTRLTVL.

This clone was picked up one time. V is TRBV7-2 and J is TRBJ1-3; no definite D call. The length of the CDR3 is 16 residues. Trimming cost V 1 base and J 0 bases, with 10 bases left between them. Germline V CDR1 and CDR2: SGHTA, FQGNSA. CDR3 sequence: CASSLGGEYSGNTIYF. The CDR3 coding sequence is TGTGCCAGCAGCTTAGGAGGCGAATACTCTGGAAACACCATATATTTT.

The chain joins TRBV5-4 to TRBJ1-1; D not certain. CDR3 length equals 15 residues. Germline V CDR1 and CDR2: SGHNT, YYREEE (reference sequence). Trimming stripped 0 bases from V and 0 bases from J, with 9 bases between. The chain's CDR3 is CASSLDGGMNTEAFF. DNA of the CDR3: TGTGCCAGCAGCTTGGATGGAGGAATGAACACTGAAGCTTTCTTT.

Here the CDR3 reads CASSLAVQGARGTGELFF. DNA for the CDR3: TGTGCCAGCAGCTTAGCGGTACAGGGGGCGCGAGGCACCGGGGAGCTGTTTTTT. V gene TRBV7-9 combines with J gene TRBJ2-2; 9 bases align to TRBD1. Trimming removed 0 bases from V and 4 bases from J; junction bases left unmatched: 9. Germline assignment: CDR1 SEHNR and CDR2 FQNEAQ (reference sequence). The CDR3 consists of 18 residues.

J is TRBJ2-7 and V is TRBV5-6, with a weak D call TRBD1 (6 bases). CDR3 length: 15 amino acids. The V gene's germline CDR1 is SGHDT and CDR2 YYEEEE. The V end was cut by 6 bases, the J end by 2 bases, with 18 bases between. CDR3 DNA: TGTGCCAGCAACGATTACGGGACACTTCCCTACGAGCAGTACTTC. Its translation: CASNDYGTLPYEQYF.

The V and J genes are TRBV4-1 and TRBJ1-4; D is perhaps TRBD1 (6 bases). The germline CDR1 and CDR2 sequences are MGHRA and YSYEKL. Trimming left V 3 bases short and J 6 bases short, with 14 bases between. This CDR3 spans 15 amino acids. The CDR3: CASSQGGRAHEKLFF. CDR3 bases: TGCGCCAGCAGCCAGGGGGGCAGGGCGCATGAAAAACTGTTTTTT.

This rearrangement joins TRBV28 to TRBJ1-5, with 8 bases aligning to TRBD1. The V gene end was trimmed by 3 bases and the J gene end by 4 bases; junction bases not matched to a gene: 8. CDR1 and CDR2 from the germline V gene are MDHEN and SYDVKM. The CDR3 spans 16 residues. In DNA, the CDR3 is TGTGCCAGCAGTTTGGACCTGGGACAGGCGAATCAGCCCCAGCATTTT. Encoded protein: CASSLDLGQANQPQHF.

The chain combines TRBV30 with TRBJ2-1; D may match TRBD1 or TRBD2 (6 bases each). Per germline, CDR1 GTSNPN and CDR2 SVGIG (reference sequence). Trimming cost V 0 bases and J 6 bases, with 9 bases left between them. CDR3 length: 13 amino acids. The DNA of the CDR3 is TGTGCCTGGAGTGTGGGGGGCGGCAATGAGCAGTTCTTC. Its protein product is CAWSVGGGNEQFF.

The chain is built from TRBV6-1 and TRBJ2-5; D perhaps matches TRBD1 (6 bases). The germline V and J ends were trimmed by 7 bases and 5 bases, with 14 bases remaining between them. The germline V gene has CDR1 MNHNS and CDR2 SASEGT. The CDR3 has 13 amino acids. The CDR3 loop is CASTQGLRETQYF. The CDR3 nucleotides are TGTGCCAGCACCCAGGGGCTCCGGGAGACCCAGTACTTC.

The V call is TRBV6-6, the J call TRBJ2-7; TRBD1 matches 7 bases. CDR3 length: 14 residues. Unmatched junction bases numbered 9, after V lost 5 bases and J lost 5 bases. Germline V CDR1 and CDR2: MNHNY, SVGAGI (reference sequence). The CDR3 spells CASSATGRAHEQYF. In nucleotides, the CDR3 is TGTGCCAGCAGTGCGACAGGGAGAGCCCACGAGCAGTACTTC.

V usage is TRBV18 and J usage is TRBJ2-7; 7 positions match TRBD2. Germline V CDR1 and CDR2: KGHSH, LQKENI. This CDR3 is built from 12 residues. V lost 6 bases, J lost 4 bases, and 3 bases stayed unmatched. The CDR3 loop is CASSPGGYEQYF. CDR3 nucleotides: TGTGCCAGCTCGCCCGGGGGGTACGAGCAGTACTTC. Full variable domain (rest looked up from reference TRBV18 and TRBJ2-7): NAGVMQNPRHLVRRRGQEARLRCSPMKGHSHVYWYRQLPEEGLKFMVYLQKENIIDESGMPKERFSAEFPKEGPSILRIQQVVRGDSAAYFCASSPGGYEQYFGPGTRLTVT.